Each of the 28 T cell receptor beta chains below was sequenced from the same sample in a study of blood T cell repertoires in COVID-19. Clones were read by immunoSEQ multiplex PCR, and TCRdb kept only the in-frame ones, dropping some. In the table there are 150,000 to 200,000 clones, around 80% of which are singletons. The sample was PBMCs or T cells enriched from blood (not recorded which). The receptors come from a man in his forties who had recovered from COVID-19.

The V call is TRBV7-3, the J call TRBJ2-5, with D possibly TRBD1 on 6 matching bases. This CDR3 contains 13 residues. The germline V and J ends were trimmed by 5 bases and 14 bases, with 21 bases remaining between them. Germline V CDR1 and CDR2: SGHTA, FQGTGA. Written as DNA, the CDR3 is TGTGCCAGCAGCCAATCACCGGGACATGGCATCTACTTC. Protein product: CASSQSPGHGIYF. The full variable domain, rest sourced from reference TRBV7-3 and TRBJ2-5, is GAGVSQTPSNKVTEKGKYVELRCDPISGHTALYWYRQSLGQGPEFLIYFQGTGAADDSGLPNDRFFAVRPEGSVSTLKIQRTERGDSAVYLCASSQSPGHGIYFGPGTRLLVL.

V usage is TRBV3-1 (or the pseudogene TRBV3-2) and J usage is TRBJ1-4; D perhaps matches TRBD1 (5 bases). CDR1 is LGHDT, CDR2 YNNKEL, per germline (reference sequence). V lost 1 base to trimming and J lost 5 bases, with 11 bases between them. The CDR3 contains 15 residues. CDR3 DNA: TGTGCCAGCAGCCAAGGCGGGGGGGGGAATGAAAAACTGTTTTTT. It encodes CASSQGGGGNEKLFF.

This chain joins TRBV6-5 and TRBJ2-6; TRBD1 is a possible D gene (5 bases). Trimming cost V 6 bases and J 4 bases, with 10 bases left between them. The CDR3 runs to 14 residues. The germline gives CDR1 MNHEY, CDR2 SVGAGI. The CDR3 loop is CASRPGSGANVLTF. The CDR3 nucleotides are TGTGCCAGCAGACCAGGGTCAGGGGCCAACGTCCTGACTTTC.

This chain joins TRBV10-1 and TRBJ2-5, with 9 bases aligning to TRBD2. V shed 0 bases, J shed 2 bases, and the junction held 7 bases outside the gene matches. CDR3 length: 17 amino acids. Germline values: CDR1 WNHNN, CDR2 SYGVQD (reference sequence). This CDR3 reads CASSESGTTSGQETQYF. CDR3 in DNA: TGCGCCAGCAGTGAGTCGGGTACGACTAGCGGACAAGAGACCCAGTACTTC.

The J gene is TRBJ2-5, the V gene TRBV10-3; TRBD1 agrees at 7 bases. Germline V gives CDR1 ENHRY, CDR2 SYGVKD. CDR3 size: 14 residues. Trimming took 5 bases from V and 5 from J; bases not matched to a gene: 8. The CDR3 sequence is CAISRETGSETQYF. The CDR3 nucleotides are TGTGCCATCAGTAGAGAGACAGGGTCGGAGACCCAGTACTTC.

The chain is built from TRBV30 and TRBJ1-2, with D perhaps matching TRBD1 (6 bases). The CDR3 has 12 amino acids. Germline loops: CDR1 GTSNPN, CDR2 SVGIG (reference sequence). V gave up 4 bases and J gave up 8 bases, with 14 bases separating them. The chain's CDR3 is CAWTEQGEGYTF. The CDR3 coding sequence is TGTGCCTGGACAGAACAGGGCGAAGGCTACACCTTC.

This chain joins TRBV18 and TRBJ2-1; TRBD2 agrees at 9 bases. Trimming cost V 3 bases and J 7 bases; bases outside gene matches: 4. There are 14 residues in the CDR3. Germline loops: CDR1 KGHSH, CDR2 LQKENI. The chain's CDR3 is CASSPAGGMNEQFF. Here the CDR3 DNA reads TGTGCCAGCTCACCTGCGGGGGGGATGAATGAGCAGTTCTTC.

V gene TRBV20-1 combines with J gene TRBJ1-1, with D hard to call. CDR3 length: 16 residues. Germline V gene lookup returns CDR1 DFQATT and CDR2 SNEGSKA (reference sequence). The V and J ends lost 3 bases and 0 bases respectively, with 17 bases between them. For the CDR3, the DNA is TGCAGTGCTAGTGCGTGGAAAGAGGGAGTGAACACTGAAGCTTTCTTT. This encodes CSASAWKEGVNTEAFF.

This clone has only a few counts. The V and J genes are TRBV7-8 and TRBJ2-1; D is possibly TRBD2 (5 bases). CDR1 and CDR2 from the germline V gene are SGHVS and FQNEAQ. Trimming took off 5 bases at V and 7 bases at J, with 12 bases between the two ends. The CDR3 consists of 13 residues. The CDR3 DNA sequence: TGTGCCAGCAGCGGCCGGGGAAGAAATGAGCAGTTCTTC. This codes for CASSGRGRNEQFF.

This chain joins TRBV7-2 and TRBJ2-1; maybe TRBD2 (7 bases). The CDR3 is made up of 14 amino acids. The germline V gene encodes CDR1 SGHTA and CDR2 FQGNSA. Trimming removed 3 bases at V and 7 bases at J, with 13 bases between. The CDR3 loop is CASSFSGGRNEQFF. CDR3 DNA sequence: TGTGCCAGCAGCTTTTCGGGGGGCCGTAATGAGCAGTTCTTC.

V usage is TRBV21-1 and J usage is TRBJ2-1; the table gives TRBD1 as D, unverified against the DNA. TRBV21-1 is annotated as a pseudogene. This CDR3 spans 17 amino acids. CDR3 DNA: TGTGCCAGCAGCACCCACAGGATCTTCTTAGCCTACAATGAGCAGTTCTTC. It yields the protein CASSTHRIFLAYNEQFF.

The V gene is TRBV7-3, the J gene TRBJ1-5; a weak D match, TRBD1 (6 bases). This CDR3 region has 15 residues. The germline V gene has CDR1 SGHTA and CDR2 FQGTGA. Trimming pared 6 bases from V and 1 base from J, leaving 13 bases between. The CDR3 DNA is TGTGCCAGCAGTTTGTCTGGACAGAGCAATCAGCCCCAGCATTTT. Its protein is CASSLSGQSNQPQHF.

This chain links TRBV7-3 with TRBJ1-6, with D possibly matching TRBD1 (5 bases). In germline, CDR1 is SGHTA, CDR2 FQGTGA. The CDR3 is made up of 12 amino acids. V was pared by 5 bases and J by 16 bases, with 15 bases between. Written as DNA, the CDR3 is TGTGCCAGCAGCCCCGACGGACACTTGCTCCACTTT. It translates to CASSPDGHLLHF. Drawing the rest from reference TRBV7-3 and TRBJ1-6, the complete variable domain is GAGVSQTPSNKVTEKGKYVELRCDPISGHTALYWYRQSLGQGPEFLIYFQGTGAADDSGLPNDRFFAVRPEGSVSTLKIQRTERGDSAVYLCASSPDGHLLHFGNGTRLTVT.

This chain links TRBV6-4 with TRBJ1-5, with D tentatively TRBD1 (6 bases). Germline V gives CDR1 MRHNA, CDR2 SNTAGT. The V end was cut by 5 bases, the J end by 3 bases, with 26 bases between. The CDR3 consists of 19 residues. CDR3 amino acids: CASSRPRQVKVRINQPQHF. CDR3 DNA: TGTGCCAGCAGTAGACCCCGACAGGTGAAGGTTCGAATCAATCAGCCCCAGCATTTT.

The chain uses TRBV7-8 and TRBJ2-1; D remains ambiguous. The CDR3 is made up of 15 amino acids. Trimming removed 1 base from V and 9 bases from J, with 16 bases in between. Per the germline V gene, CDR1 is SGHVS and CDR2 is FQNEAQ. The CDR3, as DNA: TGTGCCAGCAGCTTAGATTCCCCAGGCCTATCTGAGCAGTTCTTC. This translates into CASSLDSPGLSEQFF. The whole variable domain, remainder taken from reference TRBV7-8 and TRBJ2-1, is GAGVSQSPRYKVAKRGQDVALRCDPISGHVSLFWYQQALGQGPEFLTYFQNEAQLDKSGLPSDRFFAERPEGSVSTLKIQRTQQEDSAVYLCASSLDSPGLSEQFFGPGTRLTVL.

This sequence joins TRBV29-1 and TRBJ1-1, with D possibly being TRBD1 (6 bases). V lost 6 bases and J lost 4, with 15 bases in between. The CDR3 totals 13 residues. The germline V gene encodes CDR1 SQVTM and CDR2 ANQGSEA. CDR3 DNA sequence: TGCAGCGTGTACACAGGGCGGACCACTGAAGCTTTCTTT. Its protein is CSVYTGRTTEAFF.

The V and J genes are TRBV29-1 and TRBJ1-2; perhaps TRBD1 as D (5 bases). Germline V gene lookup returns CDR1 SQVTM and CDR2 ANQGSEA. This CDR3 has 12 amino acids. CDR3 region: CTAGGANYGYTF. CDR3 nucleotide sequence: TGCACGGCGGGGGGAGCTAACTATGGCTACACCTTC.

The rearrangement uses TRBV27 and TRBJ2-3; 12 positions match TRBD1. This CDR3 contains 17 residues. The germline gives CDR1 MNHEY, CDR2 SMNVEV (reference sequence). V shed 5 bases and J 3 bases; nucleotides not matched to a gene: 9. The CDR3 coding sequence is TGTGCCAGCAGTCCCCGGGACAGGGGGCTAAGGACAGATACGCAGTATTTT. Protein: CASSPRDRGLRTDTQYF.

Written as DNA, the CDR3 is TGTGCCAGCTTTATATTGGAAGACAGGGAAGGAGGAAACACCATATATTTT. It yields the protein CASFILEDREGGNTIYF. The V call is TRBV21-1, the J call TRBJ1-3; TRBD1 is the table's D call and was not checked against the DNA. TRBV21-1 is a known pseudogene. The CDR3 extends over 17 amino acids.

V usage is TRBV27 and J usage is TRBJ1-4; D call uncertain. Germline CDR1 is MNHEY and CDR2 is SMNVEV (reference sequence). This CDR3 comprises 14 residues. V was shortened by 8 bases and J by 4 bases, with 14 bases between the two germline ends. CDR3 DNA: TGTGCCAGCCTCGGCTTCGGGATTAATGAAAAACTGTTTTTT. It specifies CASLGFGINEKLFF.

The V gene is TRBV7-2, the J gene TRBJ2-7; a possible D gene is TRBD2 (5 bases). CDR1 is SGHTA and CDR2 is FQGNSA in the germline V gene. The CDR3 sequence is 15 residues long. Trimming removed 1 base at V and 1 base at J, with 11 bases between. This chain's CDR3 is CASSLGGVKSYEQYV. CDR3 coding DNA: TGTGCCAGCAGCTTAGGGGGAGTCAAGTCCTACGAGCAGTACGTC.

The rearrangement uses TRBV30 and TRBJ1-5; a weak D match, TRBD1 (6 bases). Germline V gives CDR1 GTSNPN, CDR2 SVGIG (reference sequence). Trimming cost V 0 bases and J 3 bases, with 18 bases left between them. This CDR3 has 17 residues. This chain's CDR3 is CAWSVRGGAVFNQPQHF. In nucleotides, the CDR3 is TGTGCCTGGAGTGTACGAGGGGGGGCCGTCTTCAATCAGCCCCAGCATTTT.

This rearrangement joins TRBV5-1 to TRBJ2-1; 10 bases are a match to TRBD1. The CDR3 is 13 amino acids. CDR1 SGHRS and CDR2 YFSETQ come from the germline V gene. The junction had 2 bases not matched to a gene; V was cut back by 7 bases and J by 4 bases. CDR3: CASGQGVYNEQFF. DNA for the CDR3: TGCGCCAGCGGACAGGGGGTTTACAATGAGCAGTTCTTC.

This chain uses TRBV9 with TRBJ2-3; 12 bases fit TRBD2. The V segment lost 1 base and the J segment 3 bases; nucleotides outside the gene matches: 6. The CDR3 consists of 17 residues. Germline CDR1 reads SGDLS; CDR2 reads YYNGEE. The CDR3 region has the DNA TGTGCCAGCAGCGTATCGACTAGCGGGGGAACTACAGATACGCAGTATTTT. Amino acids: CASSVSTSGGTTDTQYF.

V usage is TRBV2 and J usage is TRBJ2-1; the D gene is possibly TRBD2 (7 bases). Germline lookup yields CDR1 SNHLY and CDR2 FYNNEI. The CDR3 is 14 amino acids. The V end was cut by 7 bases, the J end by 7 bases, with 17 bases between. In DNA, the CDR3 is TGTGCCAGCAAGTTGAGGGGGGGCGGAAATGAGCAGTTCTTC. Its translation is CASKLRGGGNEQFF.

The rearrangement links TRBV5-1 to TRBJ2-3; 8 bases fit TRBD2. Per the germline V gene, CDR1 is SGHRS and CDR2 is YFSETQ. This CDR3 contains 15 residues. V lost 0 bases, J lost 5 bases, and 5 bases stayed unmatched. Here the CDR3 reads CASSLVGSGGDTQYF. CDR3 DNA: TGCGCCAGCAGCTTGGTCGGCAGCGGGGGAGATACGCAGTATTTT.

Many counts were recorded for this clone. V is TRBV2 and J is TRBJ2-3, with unresolved D. Germline CDR1 SNHLY, CDR2 FYNNEI. Trimming shortened V by 5 bases and J by 6 bases, and 18 bases separated the two germline ends. The CDR3 consists of 15 residues. CDR3 DNA sequence: TGTGCCAGCAGTCTCCTGGTCGCAGCGACGGATACGCAGTATTTT. Translation: CASSLLVAATDTQYF.

The chain carries TRBV11-2 and TRBJ2-3; the D gene is possibly TRBD2 (6 bases). Trimming removed 5 bases from V and 0 bases from J, with 9 bases in between. The CDR3 is 14 residues long. From germline, CDR1 is SGHAT and CDR2 FQNNGV. The CDR3 loop reads CASSRGTSTDTQYF. The DNA for the CDR3 is TGTGCCAGCAGCCGGGGGACTAGCACAGATACGCAGTATTTT.